The 13 T cell receptor beta chains below all came from one sample that was sequenced in a study of cytomegalovirus exposure and HLA in healthy donors. The primer mix had 60 Vbeta and 13 Jbeta primers. The method was immunoSEQ multiplex PCR; TCRdb's version includes in-frame clones alone and lacks a portion of them. The repertoire holds 210,000 or so clones, with about 88% as singletons. Sequenced sample: PBMCs. These receptors were collected from a girl aged 2 to 10 in good health and CMV-seronegative.

The chain couples TRBV11-2 to TRBJ2-3, with TRBD1 matching 9 bases. The J segment lost 8 bases and the V segment lost 5 bases, leaving 11 bases of the junction unmatched. Per germline, CDR1 SGHAT and CDR2 FQNNGV. This CDR3 is built from 15 residues. CDR3 nucleotide sequence: TGTGCCAGCAGCAGCGGGACAGGGCCTGAGGGTACGCAGTATTTT. This encodes CASSSGTGPEGTQYF.

The V gene is TRBV5-5, the J gene TRBJ1-5; D remains unclear. V was cut by 2 bases and J by 0 bases, with 9 bases left in between. The CDR3 contains 15 residues. The germline V gene encodes CDR1 SGHKS and CDR2 YYEKEE (reference sequence). The CDR3 nucleotides are TGTGCCAGCAGCTTATACGGGGATAGCAATCAGCCCCAGCATTTT. It is translated as CASSLYGDSNQPQHF.

V gene TRBV15 combines with J gene TRBJ2-2, with TRBD1 matching 10 bases. The CDR3 loop spans 15 amino acids. Germline assignment: CDR1 LNHNV and CDR2 YYDKDF (reference sequence). The V gene end was trimmed by 8 bases and the J gene end by 7 bases; junction bases not matched to a gene: 10. The CDR3: CATRRDRGSIGELFF. DNA of the CDR3: TGTGCCACCCGTAGGGACAGGGGATCCATCGGGGAGCTGTTTTTT. Full variable domain (rest looked up from reference TRBV15 and TRBJ2-2): DAMVIQNPRYQVTQFGKPVTLSCSQTLNHNVMYWYQQKSSQAPKLLFHYYDKDFNNEADTPDNFQSRRPNTSFCFLDIRSPGLGDTAMYLCATRRDRGSIGELFFGEGSRLTVL.

The chain uses TRBV6-6 and TRBJ2-7, with TRBD2 identical over 14 bases. Per the germline V gene, CDR1 is MNHNY and CDR2 is SVGAGI (reference sequence). The length of the CDR3 is 13 residues. The junction had 2 bases not matched to a gene; V was cut back by 10 bases and J by 3 bases. The CDR3 DNA follows: TGTGCCACCGGACTAGCGGGAGGCTACGAGCAGTACTTC. This codes for CATGLAGGYEQYF.

This clone was counted a few times. The rearrangement uses TRBV6-6 and TRBJ2-7, with 8 positions matching TRBD1. The CDR3 covers 15 residues. J gave up 6 bases and V 2 bases, and 9 bases lay outside the gene matches. The V gene's germline CDR1 is MNHNY and CDR2 SVGAGI (reference sequence). CDR3 coding DNA: TGTGCCAGCAGTTACCCCGGACAGGGTATGGGCGAGCAGTACTTC. This codes for CASSYPGQGMGEQYF.

The chain links TRBV18 to TRBJ1-1, with a tentative D call TRBD1 (5 bases). V was cut by 3 bases and J by 1 base, with 6 bases left in between. CDR1 and CDR2 from the germline V gene are KGHSH and LQKENI. The CDR3 sequence is 13 residues long. The CDR3 here is CASSPGGNTEAFF. CDR3 DNA: TGTGCCAGCTCACCCGGGGGGAACACTGAAGCTTTCTTT.

This sequence joins TRBV18 and TRBJ2-3, with TRBD2 identical over 16 bases. Trimming took 3 bases from V and 5 from J; bases not matched to a gene: 5. The CDR3 is 17 residues long. Germline CDR1 and CDR2: KGHSH and LQKENI. CDR3 residues: CASSPGLAGGLGDTQYF. DNA for the CDR3: TGTGCCAGCTCACCGGGACTAGCGGGAGGGCTTGGAGATACGCAGTATTTT.

The V gene is TRBV27, the J gene TRBJ2-7; TRBD1 might be the D (6 bases). CDR1 MNHEY and CDR2 SMNVEV come from the germline V gene (reference sequence). The germline V and J ends were trimmed by 8 bases and 1 base, with 12 bases remaining between them. The CDR3 is 13 amino acids. The DNA for the CDR3 is TGTGCCAGCGGCCTACAGGGATCCTACGAGCAGTACTTC. Protein: CASGLQGSYEQYF.

This clone occurred once. J is TRBJ2-7 and V is TRBV7-6, with 15 bases that match TRBD2. Germline lookup yields CDR1 SGHVS and CDR2 FNYEAQ. V lost 5 bases, J lost 6 bases, and 11 bases stayed unmatched. The CDR3 runs to 17 residues. The CDR3 here is CASSPGLAGGGFSEQYF. The CDR3 nucleotides are TGTGCCAGCAGCCCGGGACTAGCGGGGGGCGGTTTTTCCGAGCAGTACTTC.

This sequence joins TRBV6-5 and TRBJ2-1; the match to TRBD1 covers 7 bases. The CDR3 is 16 amino acids. After removal of 0 bases from V and 3 bases from J, the junction contained 5 bases not matched to a gene. Germline CDR1 and CDR2: MNHEY and SVGAGI. Here the CDR3 reads CASSYSTGLGYNEQFF. As DNA, the CDR3 is TGTGCCAGCAGTTACTCGACAGGGCTAGGCTACAATGAGCAGTTCTTC.

The genes are TRBV19 and TRBJ2-1; 7 bases map to TRBD1. This CDR3 is 15 amino acids long. V shed 4 bases and J 1 base; nucleotides not matched to a gene: 4. Germline V lookup: CDR1 LNHDA, CDR2 SQIVND (reference sequence). CDR3 nucleotides: TGTGCCAGTAGTAGGTCGGGACAGTCCTACAATGAGCAGTTCTTC. This encodes CASSRSGQSYNEQFF.

The count of this clone is one. The chain recombines TRBV5-1 with TRBJ2-5; D is possibly TRBD2 (5 bases). Trimming left V 3 bases short and J 1 base short, with 16 bases between. In germline, CDR1 is SGHRS, CDR2 YFSETQ. The length of the CDR3 is 16 residues. The CDR3 bases are TGCGCCAGCAGCTCGGGGTGGGTAGGGCTCCAAGAGACCCAGTACTTC. Translated, it gives CASSSGWVGLQETQYF. Variable domain in full (rest from reference TRBV5-1 and TRBJ2-5): KAGVTQTPRYLIKTRGQQVTLSCSPISGHRSVSWYQQTPGQGLQFLFEYFSETQRNKGNFPGRFSGRQFSNSRSEMNVSTLELGDSALYLCASSSGWVGLQETQYFGPGTRLLVL.

In this sample, this clone turned up a few times. V and J are TRBV6-1 and TRBJ2-3, with 7 bases identical to TRBD1. Germline V CDR1 and CDR2: MNHNS, SASEGT. The CDR3 is 14 amino acids. The ends lost 5 bases at V and 4 bases at J; junction bases unmatched: 6. The CDR3 here is CASSKQGRADTQYF. DNA for the CDR3: TGTGCCAGCAGTAAACAGGGGAGAGCAGATACGCAGTATTTT.